This T cell receptor beta chain was captured by sequencing in a study of blood T cell repertoires in COVID-19. Overall study context: The United States, Italy and Spain supplied acute and convalescent COVID-19 samples.

Germline lookup yields CDR1 LGHDT and CDR2 YNNKEL (reference sequence). V was clipped by 8 bases and J by 5 bases, with 12 bases between them. This CDR3 is built from 12 residues. Generated by immunoSEQ multiplex PCR, the TCRdb table keeps only in-frame clones and is missing some. The sample records 61,000 or so clones, 88% being singletons. The sequenced sample was peripheral blood. The genes are TRBV3-1 (or the pseudogene TRBV3-2) and TRBJ1-2; tentative D call: TRBD1 (6 bases). The TCR comes from a woman of 80 years or more with active COVID-19. CDR3 bases: TGTGCCAGCGCGACCGGACAGTATGGCTACACCTTC. It codes for CASATGQYGYTF.